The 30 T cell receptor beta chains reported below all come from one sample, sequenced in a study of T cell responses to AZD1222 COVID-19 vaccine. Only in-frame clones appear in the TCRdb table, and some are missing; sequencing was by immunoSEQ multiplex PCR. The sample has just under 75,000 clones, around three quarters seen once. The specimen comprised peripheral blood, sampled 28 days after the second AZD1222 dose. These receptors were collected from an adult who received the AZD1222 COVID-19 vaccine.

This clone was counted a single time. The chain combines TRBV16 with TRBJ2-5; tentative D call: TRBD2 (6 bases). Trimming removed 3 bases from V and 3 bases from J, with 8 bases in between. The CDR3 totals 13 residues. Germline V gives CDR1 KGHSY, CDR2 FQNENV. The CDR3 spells CASSQRLEETQYF. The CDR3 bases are TGTGCCAGCAGCCAGAGACTAGAAGAGACCCAGTACTTC.

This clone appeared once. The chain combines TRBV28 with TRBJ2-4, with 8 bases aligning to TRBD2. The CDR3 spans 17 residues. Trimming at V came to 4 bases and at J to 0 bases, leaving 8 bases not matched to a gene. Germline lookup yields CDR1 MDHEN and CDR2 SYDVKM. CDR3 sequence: CASSSPSGRLAKNIQYF. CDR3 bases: TGTGCCAGCAGTTCACCTAGCGGGCGGCTAGCCAAAAACATTCAGTACTTC.

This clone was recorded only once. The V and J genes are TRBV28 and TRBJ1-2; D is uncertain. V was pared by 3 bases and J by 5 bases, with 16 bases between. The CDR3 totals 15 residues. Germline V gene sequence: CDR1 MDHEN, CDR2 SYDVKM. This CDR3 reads CASSFHGPSEYGYTF. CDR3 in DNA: TGTGCCAGCAGTTTTCACGGACCGTCCGAGTATGGCTACACCTTC.

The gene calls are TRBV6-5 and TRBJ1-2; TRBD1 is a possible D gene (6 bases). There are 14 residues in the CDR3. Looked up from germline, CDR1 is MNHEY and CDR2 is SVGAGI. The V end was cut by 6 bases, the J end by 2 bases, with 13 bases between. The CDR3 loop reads CASRRYGQNYGYTF. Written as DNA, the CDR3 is TGTGCCAGCAGACGATACGGACAGAACTATGGCTACACCTTC.

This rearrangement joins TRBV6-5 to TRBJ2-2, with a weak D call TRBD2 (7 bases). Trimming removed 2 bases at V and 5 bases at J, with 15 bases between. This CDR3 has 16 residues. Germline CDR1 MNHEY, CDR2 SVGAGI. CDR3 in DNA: TGTGCCAGCAGTTACGGTGGGGGGGCGCGTACCGGGGAGCTGTTTTTT. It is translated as CASSYGGGARTGELFF.

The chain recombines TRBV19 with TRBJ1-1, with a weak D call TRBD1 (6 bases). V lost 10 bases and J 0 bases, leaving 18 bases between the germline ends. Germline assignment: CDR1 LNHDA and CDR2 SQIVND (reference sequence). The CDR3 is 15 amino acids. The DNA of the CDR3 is TGTGCCACTAATACAGGGAGCTCCCTGAACACTGAAGCTTTCTTT. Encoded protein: CATNTGSSLNTEAFF.

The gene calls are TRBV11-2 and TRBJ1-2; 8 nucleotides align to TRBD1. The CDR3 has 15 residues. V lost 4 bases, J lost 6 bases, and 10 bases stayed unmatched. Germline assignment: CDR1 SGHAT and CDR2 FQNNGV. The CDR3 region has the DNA TGTGCCAGCAGCTATCTCACAGGGGGGGAAAATGGCTACACCTTC. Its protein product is CASSYLTGGENGYTF.

The CDR3 protein is CASSYGPLANVLTF. CDR3 sequence (DNA): TGTGCCAGCAGTTATGGCCCCTTGGCCAACGTCCTGACTTTC. The V and J genes are TRBV5-8 and TRBJ2-6; D ambiguous. The V gene's germline CDR1 is SGHTS and CDR2 YDEGEE. Trimming shortened V by 5 bases and J by 6 bases, and 12 bases separated the two germline ends. The CDR3 length is 14 residues.

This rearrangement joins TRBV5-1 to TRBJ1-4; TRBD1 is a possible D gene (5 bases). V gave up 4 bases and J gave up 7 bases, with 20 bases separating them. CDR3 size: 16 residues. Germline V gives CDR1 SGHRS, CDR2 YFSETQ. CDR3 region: CASSPQGQIEGEKLFF. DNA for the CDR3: TGCGCCAGCAGCCCACAAGGACAAATCGAGGGTGAAAAACTGTTTTTT.

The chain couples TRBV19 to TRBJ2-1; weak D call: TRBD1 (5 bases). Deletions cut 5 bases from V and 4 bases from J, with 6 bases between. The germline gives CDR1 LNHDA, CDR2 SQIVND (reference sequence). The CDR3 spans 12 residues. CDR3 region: CASSDSYNEQFF. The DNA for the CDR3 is TGTGCCAGTAGTGACAGTTACAATGAGCAGTTCTTC. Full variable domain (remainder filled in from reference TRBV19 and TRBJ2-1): DGGITQSPKYLFRKEGQNVTLSCEQNLNHDAMYWYRQDPGQGLRLIYYSQIVNDFQKGDIAEGYSVSREKKESFPLTVTSAQKNPTAFYLCASSDSYNEQFFGPGTRLTVL.

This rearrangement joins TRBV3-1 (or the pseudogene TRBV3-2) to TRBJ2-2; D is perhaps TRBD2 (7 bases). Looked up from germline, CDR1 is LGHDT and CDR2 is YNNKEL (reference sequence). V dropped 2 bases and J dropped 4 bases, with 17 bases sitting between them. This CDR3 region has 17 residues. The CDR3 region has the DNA TGTGCCAGCAGCCAAAACCTAGGGGGGGCTTCCACCGGGGAGCTGTTTTTT. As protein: CASSQNLGGASTGELFF.

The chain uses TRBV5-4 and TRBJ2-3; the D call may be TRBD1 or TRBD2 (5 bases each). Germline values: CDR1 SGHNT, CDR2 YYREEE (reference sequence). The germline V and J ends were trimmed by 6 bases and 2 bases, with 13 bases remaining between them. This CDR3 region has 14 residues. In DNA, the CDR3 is TGTGCCAGCACCCCCGGGACCAACACAGATACGCAGTATTTT. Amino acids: CASTPGTNTDTQYF.

The CDR3 region is CASSHIPRDNNYGYTF. As DNA, the CDR3 is TGTGCCAGCAGCCACATACCGAGGGACAATAACTATGGCTACACCTTC. The chain combines TRBV11-2 with TRBJ1-2; TRBD1 might be the D (6 bases). Trimming left V 5 bases short and J 1 base short, with 17 bases between. CDR1 is SGHAT and CDR2 is FQNNGV in the germline V gene. The CDR3 totals 16 residues.

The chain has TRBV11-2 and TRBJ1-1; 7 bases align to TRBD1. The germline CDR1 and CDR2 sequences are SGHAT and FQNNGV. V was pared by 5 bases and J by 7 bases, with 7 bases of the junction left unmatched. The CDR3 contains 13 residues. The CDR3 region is CASSPTGEGEAFF. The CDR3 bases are TGTGCCAGCAGCCCCACAGGGGAAGGTGAAGCTTTCTTT.

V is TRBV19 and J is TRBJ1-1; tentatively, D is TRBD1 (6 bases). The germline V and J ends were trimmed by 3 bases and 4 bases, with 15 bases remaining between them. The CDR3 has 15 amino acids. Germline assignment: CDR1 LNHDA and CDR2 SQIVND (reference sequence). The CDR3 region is CASSMSGQGPTEAFF. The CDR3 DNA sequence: TGTGCCAGTAGTATGAGCGGGCAGGGGCCCACTGAAGCTTTCTTT.

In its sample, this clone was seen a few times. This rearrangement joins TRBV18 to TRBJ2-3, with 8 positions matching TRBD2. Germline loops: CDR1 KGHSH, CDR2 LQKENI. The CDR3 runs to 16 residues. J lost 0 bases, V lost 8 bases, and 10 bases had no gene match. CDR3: CASRERGFPSTDTQYF. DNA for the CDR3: TGTGCCAGCCGGGAGCGGGGGTTTCCTAGCACAGATACGCAGTATTTT.

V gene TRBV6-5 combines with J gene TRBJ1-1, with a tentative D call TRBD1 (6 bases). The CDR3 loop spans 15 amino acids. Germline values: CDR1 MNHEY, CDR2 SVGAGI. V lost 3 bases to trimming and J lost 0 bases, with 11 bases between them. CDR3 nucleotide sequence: TGTGCCAGCAGTTATCAGGGGCTCATGAACACTGAAGCTTTCTTT. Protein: CASSYQGLMNTEAFF.

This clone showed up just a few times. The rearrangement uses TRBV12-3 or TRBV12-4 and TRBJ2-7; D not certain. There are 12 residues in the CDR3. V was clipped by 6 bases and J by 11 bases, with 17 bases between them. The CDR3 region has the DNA TGTGCCAGCAGCCTGGACGCGCTTAGGGAGTACTTC. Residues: CASSLDALREYF.

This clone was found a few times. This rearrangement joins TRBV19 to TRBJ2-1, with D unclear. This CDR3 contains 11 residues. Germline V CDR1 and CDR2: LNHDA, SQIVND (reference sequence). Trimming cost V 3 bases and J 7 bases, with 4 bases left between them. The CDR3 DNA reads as TGTGCCAGTAGTATGGGGAATGAGCAGTTCTTC. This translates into CASSMGNEQFF.

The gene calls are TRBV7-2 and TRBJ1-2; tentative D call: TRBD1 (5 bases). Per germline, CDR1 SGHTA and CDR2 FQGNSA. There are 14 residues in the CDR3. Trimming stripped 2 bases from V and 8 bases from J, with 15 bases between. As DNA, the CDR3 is TGTGCCAGCAGCTTACGGGGGGGGAGTGAAGGCTACACCTTC. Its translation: CASSLRGGSEGYTF.

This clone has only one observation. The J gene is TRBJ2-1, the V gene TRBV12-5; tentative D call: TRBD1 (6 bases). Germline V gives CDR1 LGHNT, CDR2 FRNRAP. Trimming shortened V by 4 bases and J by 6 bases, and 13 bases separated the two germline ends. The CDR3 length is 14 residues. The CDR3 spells CASGSGTISNEQFF. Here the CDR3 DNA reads TGTGCTAGTGGTTCCGGGACAATATCCAATGAGCAGTTCTTC.

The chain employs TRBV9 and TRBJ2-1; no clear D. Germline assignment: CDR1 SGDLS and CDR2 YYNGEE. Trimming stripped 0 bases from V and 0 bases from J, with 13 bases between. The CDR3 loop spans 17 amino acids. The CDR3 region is CASSVGGPWSSYNEQFF. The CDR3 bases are TGTGCCAGCAGCGTAGGAGGACCGTGGAGCTCCTACAATGAGCAGTTCTTC.

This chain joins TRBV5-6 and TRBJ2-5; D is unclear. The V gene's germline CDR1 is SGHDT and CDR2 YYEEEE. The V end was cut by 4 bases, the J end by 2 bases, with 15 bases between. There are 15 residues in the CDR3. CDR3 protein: CASSLVRLGQETQYF. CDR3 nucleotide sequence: TGTGCCAGCAGCCTCGTGAGGTTGGGGCAAGAGACCCAGTACTTC.

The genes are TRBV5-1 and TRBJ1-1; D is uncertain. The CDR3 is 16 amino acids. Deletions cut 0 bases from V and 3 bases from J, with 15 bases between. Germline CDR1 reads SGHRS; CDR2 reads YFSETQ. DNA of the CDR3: TGCGCCAGCAGCTTGGTCCCAGGCCTCAAGGACACTGAAGCTTTCTTT. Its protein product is CASSLVPGLKDTEAFF.

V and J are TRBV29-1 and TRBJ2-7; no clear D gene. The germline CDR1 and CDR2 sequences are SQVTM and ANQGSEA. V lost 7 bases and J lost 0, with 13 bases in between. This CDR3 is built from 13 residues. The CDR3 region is CSALSGSSYEQYF. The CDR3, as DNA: TGCAGCGCCCTTTCAGGTTCCTCCTACGAGCAGTACTTC.

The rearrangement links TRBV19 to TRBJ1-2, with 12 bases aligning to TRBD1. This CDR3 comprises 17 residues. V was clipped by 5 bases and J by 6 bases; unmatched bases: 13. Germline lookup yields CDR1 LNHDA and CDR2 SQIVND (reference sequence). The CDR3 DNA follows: TGTGCCAGTAGTCGCCGGGACAGGGGGCGCAGAGGGGATGGCTACACCTTC. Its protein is CASSRRDRGRRGDGYTF. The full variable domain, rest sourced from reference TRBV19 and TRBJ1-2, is DGGITQSPKYLFRKEGQNVTLSCEQNLNHDAMYWYRQDPGQGLRLIYYSQIVNDFQKGDIAEGYSVSREKKESFPLTVTSAQKNPTAFYLCASSRRDRGRRGDGYTFGSGTRLTVV.

CDR3 nucleotide sequence: TGTGCCAGCAGCCTCAGCGGCCAAGAGACCCAGTACTTC. This translates into CASSLSGQETQYF. The J gene is TRBJ2-5, the V gene TRBV6-5; maybe TRBD2 (5 bases). The CDR3 length is 13 residues. Looked up from germline, CDR1 is MNHEY and CDR2 is SVGAGI. The V gene lost 6 bases and the J gene lost 1 base, with 9 bases spanning the gap.

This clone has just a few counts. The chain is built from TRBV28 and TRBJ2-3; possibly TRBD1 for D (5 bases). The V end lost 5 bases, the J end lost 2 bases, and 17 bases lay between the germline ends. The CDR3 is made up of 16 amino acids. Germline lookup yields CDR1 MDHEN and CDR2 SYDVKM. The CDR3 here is CASSPQDLPDTDTQYF. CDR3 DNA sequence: TGTGCCAGCAGTCCACAGGACCTACCCGACACAGATACGCAGTATTTT.

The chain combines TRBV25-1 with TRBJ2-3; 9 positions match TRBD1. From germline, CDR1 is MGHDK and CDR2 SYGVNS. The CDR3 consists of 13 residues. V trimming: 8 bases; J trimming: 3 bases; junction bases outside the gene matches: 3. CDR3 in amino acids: CASDRGSTDTQYF. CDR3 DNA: TGTGCCAGCGACAGGGGGTCAACAGATACGCAGTATTTT.

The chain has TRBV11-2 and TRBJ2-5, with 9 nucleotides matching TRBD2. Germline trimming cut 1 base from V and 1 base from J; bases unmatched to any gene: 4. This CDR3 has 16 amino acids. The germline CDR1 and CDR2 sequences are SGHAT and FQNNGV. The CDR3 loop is CASSLGLAGFQETQYF. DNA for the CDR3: TGTGCCAGCAGCTTAGGCCTAGCGGGGTTCCAAGAGACCCAGTACTTC.